The rows below give T cell receptor beta chains drawn from one sample of a study of persistence of HIV-infected CD4 T cells. The data were produced by immunoSEQ multiplex PCR, yet TCRdb's version contains in-frame clones alone and is incomplete. The data contain roughly 34,000 clones, roughly 80% of them seen just once; the ten biggest clones take up 6.4%. Their target antigens are unknown. The source material was CD4+ T cells sorted from PBMCs after approximately 19-hour stimulation, sampled from a patient who received antiretroviral therapy. Receptors were obtained from an adult woman with HIV who was CMV-seropositive. Both conserved end residues are part of each CDR3. D genes are given only for firm matches. Only part of the rows carry a size: once, few, many, or a class if the clone is expanded.

.,TRBV9,.,TRBJ2-2,CASSDRTTDTGELFF,TGTGCCAGCAGCGACCGGACTACGGACACCGGGGAGCTGTTTTTT
.,TRBV7-2,.,TRBJ2-5,CASSSLDWETQYF,TGTGCCAGCAGCTCCCTCGACTGGGAGACCCAGTACTTC
TRBD2,TRBV2,.,TRBJ2-5,CASSVAGVWETQYF,TGTGCCAGCAGCGTAGCGGGAGTGTGGGAGACCCAGTACTTC
TRBD1,TRBV3-1/TRBV3-2,.,TRBJ1-1,CASSRQGGNTEAFF,TGTGCCAGCAGCCGACAGGGGGGAAACACTGAAGCTTTCTTT
.,TRBV19,.,TRBJ1-5,CASSIVTAGNQPQHF,TGTGCCAGTAGTATAGTGACAGCGGGAAATCAGCCCCAGCATTTT
TRBD2,TRBV12-5,few,TRBJ2-7,CASGLAWTSGSHLPKIYEQYF,TGTGCTAGTGGTCTAGCCTGGACTAGCGGGTCCCATTTGCCGAAGATCTACGAGCAGTACTTC
TRBD1,TRBV25-1,.,TRBJ1-1,CATQGTGPSVAFF,TGTGCCACTCAAGGGACAGGCCCATCGGTAGCTTTCTTT
.,TRBV15,.,TRBJ2-5,CATSRVSSVTGGETQYF,TGTGCCACCAGCAGAGTAAGTTCCGTCACAGGTGGAGAGACCCAGTACTTC
.,TRBV6-5,.,TRBJ1-6,CASSTRGVGNSPLHF,TGTGCCAGCAGTACCCGTGGGGTCGGTAATTCACCCCTCCACTTT
TRBD2,TRBV7-2,.,TRBJ2-3,CASSLVLAGDTQYF,TGTGCCAGCAGCTTAGTACTAGCGGGCGATACGCAGTATTTT
.,TRBV2,.,TRBJ2-7,CASSRRRSERTSEQYF,TGTGCCAGCAGCCGGAGGAGGTCGGAAAGGACCTCCGAGCAGTACTTC
TRBD2,TRBV10-3,.,TRBJ2-1,CAIRTSGSFYEEQFF,TGTGCCATCAGGACTAGCGGGAGTTTTTACGAGGAGCAGTTCTTC
.,TRBV5-1,.,TRBJ2-1,CASSLGQLNEQFF,TGCGCCAGCAGCTTGGGGCAGCTAAATGAGCAGTTCTTC
TRBD2,TRBV3-1/TRBV3-2,.,TRBJ2-7,CASSPLAGGAEQYF,TGTGCCAGCAGCCCACTAGCGGGAGGTGCCGAGCAGTACTTC
TRBD1,TRBV27,.,TRBJ1-6,CASSVRGGTGNSPLHF,TGTGCCAGCAGTGTTAGAGGGGGGACAGGGAATTCACCCCTCCACTTT
.,TRBV18,.,TRBJ2-1,CASLTGNHNEQFF,TGTGCCAGCTTAACCGGGAACCACAATGAGCAGTTCTTC
.,TRBV7-3,.,TRBJ2-6,CASKAGSGANVLTF,TGTGCCAGCAAGGCTGGCTCTGGGGCCAACGTCCTGACTTTC
.,TRBV5-4,few,TRBJ2-3,CASSSSTDTQYF,TGTGCCAGCAGCTCTAGCACAGATACGCAGTATTTT